One and the same sample provided the 3 T cell receptor beta chains below, sequenced in a study of blood T cell repertoires in COVID-19. Profiled with immunoSEQ multiplex PCR; TCRdb holds only in-frame clones, not every one. The sample carries about 220,000 clones, approximately 86% recorded once. Specimen: PBMCs or T cells enriched from blood (not recorded which). The source is a woman in her fifties or sixties with acute COVID-19.

The chain employs TRBV7-2 and TRBJ2-7, with 14 bases lining up with TRBD2. V shed 2 bases, J shed 4 bases, and the junction held 7 bases outside the gene matches. The CDR3 is 17 residues long. Germline V CDR1 and CDR2: SGHTA, FQGNSA. The CDR3 loop is CASSLQTGLAGEYEQYF. The CDR3 nucleotides are TGTGCCAGCAGCTTACAAACGGGACTAGCGGGAGAATACGAGCAGTACTTC.

This sequence joins TRBV2 and TRBJ1-3; D remains ambiguous. The CDR3 contains 14 residues. CDR1 is SNHLY and CDR2 is FYNNEI in the germline V gene. Trimming pared 4 bases from V and 1 base from J, leaving 8 bases between. This CDR3 is CASSVDKSGNTIYF. The CDR3 nucleotides read TGTGCCAGCAGTGTCGACAAGTCTGGAAACACCATATATTTT.

V usage is TRBV28 and J usage is TRBJ2-1; 15 bases line up with TRBD2. The ends lost 4 bases at V and 1 base at J; junction bases unmatched: 8. The CDR3 length is 19 residues. CDR1 is MDHEN and CDR2 is SYDVKM in the germline V gene. Here the CDR3 reads CASSSLRTSGRGSYNEQFF. CDR3 sequence (DNA): TGTGCCAGCAGTTCCCTCCGGACTAGCGGGAGGGGGTCCTACAATGAGCAGTTCTTC.